Here is one T cell receptor (beta chain) with its context. Only in-frame clones appear in the TCRdb table, and some are missing; sequencing was by immunoSEQ multiplex PCR. The sample carries 100,000 to 130,000 clones, roughly 92% recorded once. This sample is drawn from a study of T cell changes during pregnancy in multiple sclerosis. Germline V gene data show CDR1 as SGHAT and CDR2 as FQNNGV. This CDR3 spans 14 amino acids. After removal of 3 bases from V and 1 base from J, the junction contained 0 bases not matched to a gene. V and J are TRBV11-2 and TRBJ2-1, with 7 positions matching TRBD2. The TCR sequence derives from a female donor in good health, enrolled as a control in a pregnancy study. The sequences come from peripheral blood, collected in the third trimester of pregnancy. Here the CDR3 reads CASSFGGSYNEQFF. CDR3 sequence (DNA): TGTGCCAGCAGCTTCGGGGGGTCCTACAATGAGCAGTTCTTC. The complete variable domain, with remaining parts taken from reference TRBV11-2 and TRBJ2-1, reads EAGVAQSPRYKIIEKRQSVAFWCNPISGHATLYWYQQILGQGPKLLIQFQNNGVVDDSQLPKDRFSAERLKGVDSTLKIQPAKLEDSAVYLCASSFGGSYNEQFFGPGTRLTVL.